This paragraph covers one TCR beta chain sequence. The CDR3 consists of 17 residues. Germline V gene sequence: CDR1 LGHNT, CDR2 FRNRAP. Trimming cost V 5 bases and J 6 bases; bases outside gene matches: 17. The source of the sample is a study of cytomegalovirus exposure and HLA in healthy donors. Profiling relied on immunoSEQ multiplex PCR, and the TCRdb table lists in-frame clones only, not all of them. The sample lists approximately 160,000 clones, 80% to 90% occurring once. This sequence originates from a woman aged 30 to 39 in good health and CMV-seronegative. This chain uses TRBV12-5 with TRBJ2-7; 9 bases map to TRBD1. Sequenced sample: PBMCs. CDR3 protein: CASGSPEQGALASEQYF. Here the CDR3 DNA reads TGTGCTAGTGGTAGTCCCGAACAGGGGGCGCTTGCCTCCGAGCAGTACTTC.